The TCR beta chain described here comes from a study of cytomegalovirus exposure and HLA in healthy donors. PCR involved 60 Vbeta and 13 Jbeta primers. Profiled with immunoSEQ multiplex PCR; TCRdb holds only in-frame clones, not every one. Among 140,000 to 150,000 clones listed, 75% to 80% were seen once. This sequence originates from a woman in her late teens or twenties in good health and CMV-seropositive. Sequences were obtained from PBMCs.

DNA for the CDR3: TGTGCCAGCAGCTGGGACAGTTCAAATCAGCCCCAGCATTTT. Encoded protein: CASSWDSSNQPQHF. The chain recombines TRBV2 with TRBJ1-5; 7 bases line up with TRBD1. The CDR3 totals 14 residues. The V segment lost 6 bases and the J segment 4 bases; nucleotides outside the gene matches: 6. Germline values: CDR1 SNHLY, CDR2 FYNNEI.